This T cell receptor (beta chain) was observed in a study of T cell responses to AZD1222 COVID-19 vaccine. Findings and limits, study-wide: Nearly half of spike-specific TCRs reportedly target unmutated variant regions. Donors in the cohort were predominantly white British and more often female, and clonal diversity was possibly underestimated. Repertoire sampling happened only post peak T cell response. Among those given AZD1222, only 5 to 7 were seropositive at baseline.

Here immunoSEQ multiplex PCR was the method, and the copy in TCRdb shows in-frame clones only, minus some. The sample has 150,000 to 200,000 clones, 80% to 90% seen once. A remark on this clone: The antigen remains undetermined.

Specimen: peripheral blood, collected 28 days after the second AZD1222 dose. This clonotype was sampled from an adult who received the AZD1222 COVID-19 vaccine.

The CDR3 loop is CASRATSGGSSYTGELFF. CDR3 coding DNA: TGCGCCAGCAGGGCAACTAGCGGGGGGTCTTCGTACACCGGGGAGCTGTTTTTT. J is TRBJ2-2 and V is TRBV5-1; TRBD2 matches 12 bases. V lost 5 bases to trimming and J lost 3 bases; unmatched junction nucleotides: 11. Germline CDR1 reads SGHRS; CDR2 reads YFSETQ. This CDR3 is built from 18 residues.